Listed here are 32 T cell receptor beta chains from one sample, sequenced in a study of blood T cell repertoires in COVID-19. Repertoires were generated with immunoSEQ multiplex PCR, while TCRdb's copy carries only in-frame clones and drops some. The table records approximately 190,000 clones, around nine tenths of them present only once. Material: peripheral blood. The origin of the receptors is a man aged 55 to 70 with active or convalescent COVID-19.

The V and J genes are TRBV7-2 and TRBJ1-4; TRBD1 aligns across 9 bases. The CDR3 is made up of 15 amino acids. The trim removed 5 bases at V and 5 bases at J, leaving 6 bases unmatched. Per germline, CDR1 SGHTA and CDR2 FQGNSA. CDR3 sequence (DNA): TGTGCCAGCAGCCTCCTAGGGACAGGGAATGAAAAACTGTTTTTT. Translated: CASSLLGTGNEKLFF.

This sequence joins TRBV7-9 and TRBJ2-1; 7 bases are a match to TRBD2. Trimming removed 5 bases from V and 4 bases from J; junction bases left unmatched: 11. This CDR3 spans 16 amino acids. CDR1 and CDR2 from the germline V gene are SEHNR and FQNEAQ (reference sequence). The CDR3 loop reads CASSRLGERGYNEQFF. CDR3 DNA: TGTGCCAGCAGCCGTCTCGGGGAGCGGGGTTACAATGAGCAGTTCTTC.

V is TRBV5-1 and J is TRBJ1-1; TRBD1 aligns across 11 bases. The CDR3 covers 15 residues. From germline, CDR1 is SGHRS and CDR2 YFSETQ. V shed 3 bases and J 5 bases; nucleotides not matched to a gene: 6. The CDR3 sequence is CASSSGTGGGTEAFF. The CDR3 DNA sequence: TGCGCCAGCAGCTCCGGGACAGGGGGAGGAACTGAAGCTTTCTTT.

V gene TRBV7-2 combines with J gene TRBJ2-7, with D perhaps TRBD1 (6 bases). Trimming took off 3 bases at V and 2 bases at J, with 14 bases between the two ends. From germline, CDR1 is SGHTA and CDR2 FQGNSA. The CDR3 spans 15 residues. The CDR3 protein is CASSFSQGPTYEQYF. Here the CDR3 DNA reads TGTGCCAGCAGCTTTTCGCAGGGGCCTACCTACGAGCAGTACTTC.

The rearrangement joins TRBV6-1 to TRBJ2-1; D call uncertain. This CDR3 spans 12 amino acids. The V gene's germline CDR1 is MNHNS and CDR2 SASEGT. Trimming pared 2 bases from V and 7 bases from J, leaving 6 bases between. CDR3: CASSEFGNEQFF. Written as DNA, the CDR3 is TGTGCCAGCAGTGAATTCGGGAATGAGCAGTTCTTC.

This clone has only one observation. This chain connects TRBV7-6 to TRBJ2-3; D remains unclear. Deletions cut 2 bases from V and 2 bases from J, with 11 bases between. The CDR3 consists of 15 residues. The germline V gene has CDR1 SGHVS and CDR2 FNYEAQ. CDR3 protein: CASSLMADPTDTQYF. The DNA of the CDR3 is TGTGCCAGCAGCTTAATGGCAGATCCCACAGATACGCAGTATTTT.

This chain joins TRBV19 and TRBJ2-1; TRBD2 matches 10 bases. With 3 bases clipped from V and 7 bases from J, the junction kept 3 bases outside the gene matches. The CDR3 loop spans 14 amino acids. The V gene's germline CDR1 is LNHDA and CDR2 SQIVND (reference sequence). The CDR3 DNA sequence: TGTGCCAGTAGTATCAAGCGGGGGGGTAATGAGCAGTTCTTC. It translates to CASSIKRGGNEQFF.

This chain joins TRBV6-6 and TRBJ1-6, with 8 bases fitting TRBD1. Per the germline V gene, CDR1 is MNHNY and CDR2 is SVGAGI (reference sequence). The CDR3 is made up of 14 amino acids. With V trimmed by 6 bases and J by 7 bases, 5 bases remained unmatched. The DNA of the CDR3 is TGTGCCAGCAGCTCAGCAGGGGGCAATTCACCCCTCCACTTT. Translation gives CASSSAGGNSPLHF.

V gene TRBV7-2 combines with J gene TRBJ2-7; 9 positions match TRBD1. This CDR3 contains 15 residues. Unmatched junction bases numbered 8, after V lost 5 bases and J lost 3 bases. The germline gives CDR1 SGHTA, CDR2 FQGNSA. The DNA for the CDR3 is TGTGCCAGCAGCGTCCGAGGGACAGGGCTCTACGAGCAGTACTTC. This sequence encodes CASSVRGTGLYEQYF. The whole variable domain, remainder taken from reference TRBV7-2 and TRBJ2-7, is GAGVSQSPSNKVTEKGKDVELRCDPISGHTALYWYRQSLGQGLEFLIYFQGNSAPDKSGLPSDRFSAERTGGSVSTLTIQRTQQEDSAVYLCASSVRGTGLYEQYFGPGTRLTVT.

CDR3 amino acids: CASSRVQGFYEQYF. DNA of the CDR3: TGTGCCAGCAGCCGAGTACAGGGGTTCTACGAGCAGTACTTC. The chain employs TRBV11-2 and TRBJ2-7, with 7 bases that match TRBD1. The CDR3 consists of 14 residues. The V gene's germline CDR1 is SGHAT and CDR2 FQNNGV. Unmatched junction bases numbered 7, after V lost 5 bases and J lost 3 bases.

The chain uses TRBV12-2 and TRBJ2-7; the table gives TRBD2 as D, unverified against the DNA. TRBV12-2 is shown as a pseudogene. This CDR3 spans 14 amino acids. For the CDR3, the DNA is TGTGCAAGTCGCCCTCCGTGTCTATCTACTCCGAGGTACTTC. This sequence encodes CASRPPCLSTPRYF.

CDR3 sequence: CASSVVGGEGAFF. The CDR3 nucleotides are TGTGCCAGCAGTGTCGTAGGGGGCGAAGGAGCTTTCTTT. The gene calls are TRBV2 and TRBJ1-1; 7 bases align to TRBD1. V gave up 4 bases and J gave up 10 bases; unmatched junction bases: 9. The CDR3 has 13 amino acids. Germline CDR1 SNHLY, CDR2 FYNNEI.

The chain employs TRBV19 and TRBJ2-7; D may be TRBD1 (6 bases). Germline lookup yields CDR1 LNHDA and CDR2 SQIVND (reference sequence). Trimming pared 4 bases from V and 3 bases from J, leaving 16 bases between. The CDR3 is 15 residues long. The CDR3 bases are TGTGCCAGTAGTACCTCCCAGACAGGATACTACGAGCAGTACTTC. Its protein product is CASSTSQTGYYEQYF.

The rearrangement links TRBV29-1 to TRBJ1-1; 9 nucleotides match TRBD1. The germline V gene encodes CDR1 SQVTM and CDR2 ANQGSEA. With 4 bases clipped from V and 1 base from J, the junction kept 1 base outside the gene matches. The CDR3 spans 13 residues. CDR3 in DNA: TGCAGCGTTGCGGGACAGGGGAACACTGAAGCTTTCTTT. Protein sequence: CSVAGQGNTEAFF.

This chain connects TRBV9 to TRBJ2-2; D is unresolved. Germline CDR1 is SGDLS and CDR2 is YYNGEE. This CDR3 comprises 15 residues. V was cut by 0 bases and J by 3 bases, with 9 bases left in between. The CDR3 region is CASSVELDYTGELFF. The CDR3 region has the DNA TGTGCCAGCAGCGTAGAGTTAGACTACACCGGGGAGCTGTTTTTT. The variable domain in full, with the rest retrieved from reference TRBV9 and TRBJ2-2, is DSGVTQTPKHLITATGQRVTLRCSPRSGDLSVYWYQQSLDQGLQFLIQYYNGEERAKGNILERFSAQQFPDLHSELNLSSLELGDSALYFCASSVELDYTGELFFGEGSRLTVL.

This chain links TRBV9 with TRBJ1-1; weak D call: TRBD1 (5 bases). CDR1 and CDR2 (germline): SGDLS, YYNGEE. CDR3 length: 12 amino acids. Trimming shortened V by 3 bases and J by 11 bases, and 14 bases separated the two germline ends. The CDR3 here is CASSGPEGAAFF. The CDR3 coding sequence is TGTGCCAGCAGCGGACCTGAAGGGGCGGCTTTCTTT.

CDR3 coding DNA: TGTGCCAGTAGTAGGAGTAGCAATCAGCCCCAGCATTTT. Protein: CASSRSSNQPQHF. The rearrangement links TRBV19 to TRBJ1-5; D is ambiguous. V was pared by 4 bases and J by 0 bases, with 4 bases between. The germline V gene encodes CDR1 LNHDA and CDR2 SQIVND (reference sequence). The length of the CDR3 is 13 residues. The full variable domain, completed using reference TRBV19 and TRBJ1-5, is DGGITQSPKYLFRKEGQNVTLSCEQNLNHDAMYWYRQDPGQGLRLIYYSQIVNDFQKGDIAEGYSVSREKKESFPLTVTSAQKNPTAFYLCASSRSSNQPQHFGDGTRLSIL.

This clone came up once. The chain links TRBV7-9 to TRBJ2-7, with 7 positions matching TRBD1. The J segment lost 0 bases and the V segment lost 2 bases, leaving 7 bases of the junction unmatched. Germline CDR1 is SEHNR and CDR2 is FQNEAQ (reference sequence). This CDR3 is 16 amino acids long. CDR3 protein: CASSLRPGDSSYEQYF. CDR3 DNA sequence: TGTGCCAGCAGCTTACGCCCCGGGGACAGCTCCTACGAGCAGTACTTC.

The chain employs TRBV6-1 and TRBJ1-6, with D hard to call. The germline V gene encodes CDR1 MNHNS and CDR2 SASEGT. This CDR3 is built from 17 residues. The V and J ends lost 4 bases and 2 bases respectively, with 15 bases between them. The chain's CDR3 is CASSAGLNLPYNSPLHF. CDR3 in DNA: TGTGCCAGCAGTGCAGGACTGAATCTTCCCTATAATTCACCCCTCCACTTT.

The rearrangement joins TRBV15 to TRBJ1-5, with D possibly being TRBD1 (6 bases). V was cut by 0 bases and J by 7 bases, with 13 bases left in between. Per germline, CDR1 LNHNV and CDR2 YYDKDF (reference sequence). This CDR3 comprises 15 residues. CDR3 DNA: TGTGCCACCAGCAGAGATCCCCAGGGGCGACAGCCCCAGCATTTT. Residues: CATSRDPQGRQPQHF.

The chain has TRBV25-1 and TRBJ2-3; weak D call: TRBD2 (5 bases). CDR1 is MGHDK, CDR2 SYGVNS, per germline. This CDR3 is built from 10 residues. V dropped 9 bases and J dropped 4 bases, with 5 bases sitting between them. The CDR3 loop reads CASSADTQYF. The CDR3, as DNA: TGTGCCAGTAGCGCAGATACGCAGTATTTT.

The chain has TRBV5-1 and TRBJ1-6, with D possibly matching TRBD1 (5 bases). V lost 4 bases to trimming and J lost 1 base, with 12 bases between them. Germline V gene sequence: CDR1 SGHRS, CDR2 YFSETQ. This CDR3 spans 16 amino acids. The CDR3 region is CASSQGGSSYNSPLHF. The CDR3 coding sequence is TGCGCCAGCAGCCAGGGAGGTAGTTCCTATAATTCACCCCTCCACTTT.

As concerns this clone: The same CDR3 can be traced to other DNA sequences in this sample. This chain uses TRBV5-1 with TRBJ1-1; 7 bases agree with TRBD1. The junction had 0 bases not matched to a gene; V was cut back by 1 base and J by 3 bases. Germline V CDR1 and CDR2: SGHRS, YFSETQ. This CDR3 is built from 13 residues. CDR3 in DNA: TGCGCCAGCAGCTTGACAGGGGACACTGAAGCTTTCTTT. This codes for CASSLTGDTEAFF.

V gene TRBV27 combines with J gene TRBJ2-1; 7 nucleotides align to TRBD1. Germline assignment: CDR1 MNHEY and CDR2 SMNVEV (reference sequence). CDR3 length: 15 residues. V was clipped by 2 bases and J by 3 bases; unmatched bases: 4. The CDR3 coding sequence is TGTGCCAGCAGTTTAAGGGGACAGCACTACAATGAGCAGTTCTTC. Its translation: CASSLRGQHYNEQFF.

The chain couples TRBV5-1 to TRBJ1-6; D perhaps matches TRBD1 (5 bases). Germline CDR1 SGHRS, CDR2 YFSETQ. The V end lost 1 base, the J end lost 5 bases, and 7 bases lay between the germline ends. This CDR3 comprises 14 residues. As DNA, the CDR3 is TGCGCCAGCAGCTTGTTACAGGATAATTCACCCCTCCACTTT. Residues: CASSLLQDNSPLHF.

The CDR3 DNA reads as TGCGCCAGCAGCCGCGAACAGGGGTCCTCCTACGAGCAGTACTTC. Its protein is CASSREQGSSYEQYF. The gene calls are TRBV4-1 and TRBJ2-7; 7 nucleotides match TRBD1. V was clipped by 4 bases and J by 0 bases; unmatched bases: 6. Germline V lookup: CDR1 MGHRA, CDR2 YSYEKL. CDR3 length equals 15 residues.

This clone occurred a few times. The J gene is TRBJ1-2, the V gene TRBV5-6; D may be TRBD1 (5 bases). This CDR3 contains 13 residues. CDR1 and CDR2 (germline): SGHDT, YYEEEE. V was trimmed by 0 bases and J by 10 bases, leaving 13 bases between them. The CDR3 DNA sequence: TGTGCCAGCAGCTTGGGGACACCACCGGCCTACACCTTC. Translation gives CASSLGTPPAYTF.

The chain employs TRBV5-4 and TRBJ2-3; D might be TRBD2 (5 bases). This CDR3 contains 14 residues. Between the trimmed V and J ends, which lost 0 bases and 7 bases, there was a span of 12 bases. Germline CDR1 is SGHNT and CDR2 is YYREEE (reference sequence). CDR3: CASSLGGERNTQYF. The CDR3 nucleotides read TGTGCCAGCAGCTTGGGTGGGGAGAGAAATACGCAGTATTTT.

With regard to this clone: The junction does not match germline at one end; this may be a read error. The V gene is TRBV18, the J gene TRBJ2-2; 8 nucleotides line up with TRBD2. The CDR3 is made up of 17 amino acids. Germline CDR1 reads KGHSH; CDR2 reads LQKENI. The CDR3 reads CASSRGSGELNTGELFF. Written as DNA, the CDR3 is TGTGCCAGTTCACGAGGTAGCGGGGAGTTGAACACCGGGGAGCTGTTTTTT.

The chain is built from TRBV6-4 and TRBJ1-1; 12 positions match TRBD1. V lost 11 bases to trimming and J lost 1 base; unmatched junction nucleotides: 5. CDR3 size: 14 residues. Germline V CDR1 and CDR2: MRHNA, SNTAGT. The CDR3 DNA reads TGTGCCCCCCGGGACAGGGGGCCGAACACTGAAGCTTTCTTT. It translates to CAPRDRGPNTEAFF.

V usage is TRBV4-1 and J usage is TRBJ2-2; D perhaps matches TRBD2 (5 bases). This CDR3 has 15 amino acids. CDR1 and CDR2 (germline): MGHRA, YSYEKL. Between the trimmed V and J ends, which lost 1 base and 3 bases, there was a span of 9 bases. For the CDR3, the DNA is TGCGCCAGCAGCCAAGGGGCGGGCGACACCGGGGAGCTGTTTTTT. Its protein is CASSQGAGDTGELFF.

This chain connects TRBV9 to TRBJ2-5; D not certain. CDR1 and CDR2 from the germline V gene are SGDLS and YYNGEE. The V end was cut by 7 bases, the J end by 5 bases, with 15 bases between. This CDR3 contains 13 residues. CDR3: CASGRSPRETQYF. The CDR3 coding sequence is TGTGCCAGCGGCCGGTCCCCCAGGGAGACCCAGTACTTC.